What follows is one T cell receptor (beta chain) and its context. Its antigen is unknown. TCRdb re-called the reads through MiXCR, storing one row per CDR3 protein. Of more than 150,000 distinct CDR3 sequences listed, approximately 19% are singletons. The data stem from a study of T cell repertoires in cytomegalovirus infection. Study-wide context: Public TCR beta signatures marked donors with CMV infection and the matching HLA.

Germline V gene data show CDR1 as DFQATT and CDR2 as SNEGSKA (reference sequence). The junction had 8 bases not matched to a gene; V was cut back by 0 bases and J by 6 bases. CDR3 length: 16 amino acids. Overall study findings and caveats: CMV carriers having the relevant HLA were flagged by cumulative public TCR beta family frequency. HLA-C-restricted CMV clonotypes gave the most frequent clonotype in two of eight donors.

The chain joins TRBV20-1 to TRBJ1-5; 10 bases align to TRBD1. The receptor comes from a human donor in good health (CMV status not recorded). Some clones in this sample may be carry-over from other donors' samples. Sequences were obtained from PBMCs. CDR3 sequence (DNA): TGCAGTGCTAGAGATCGACGACAGGGGGCGTCTCAGCCCCAGCATTTT. This codes for CSARDRRQGASQPQHF.